The 12 T cell receptor beta chains presented below share a single source sample, sequenced in a study of cytomegalovirus exposure and HLA in healthy donors. Primers for the PCR totalled 60 Vbeta and 13 Jbeta. Here immunoSEQ multiplex PCR was the method, and the copy in TCRdb shows in-frame clones only, minus some. The table has approximately 180,000 clones, over 70% seen once. Sequenced input: PBMCs. These receptors all come from a male donor in good health and CMV-seronegative.

This clone was observed a few times. The chain carries TRBV4-2 and TRBJ2-1; TRBD2 aligns across 10 bases. This CDR3 has 16 residues. Germline lookup yields CDR1 LGHNA and CDR2 YNFKEQ. With V trimmed by 0 bases and J by 10 bases, 9 bases remained unmatched. DNA of the CDR3: TGTGCCAGCAGCCAAGACCCTAGCGGGAGCTTTATAGAGCAGTTCTTC. Protein sequence: CASSQDPSGSFIEQFF.

This sequence joins TRBV30 and TRBJ2-5; D is uncertain. This CDR3 contains 15 residues. Per the germline V gene, CDR1 is GTSNPN and CDR2 is SVGIG (reference sequence). CDR3 DNA sequence: TGTGCGCTATTACAGAGACCCTTTACGCAGGAGACCCAGTACTTC. Amino acids: CALLQRPFTQETQYF.

The J gene is TRBJ1-1, the V gene TRBV4-2; D is possibly TRBD1 (5 bases). The CDR3 consists of 16 residues. Trimming cost V 0 bases and J 1 base, with 12 bases left between them. Germline assignment: CDR1 LGHNA and CDR2 YNFKEQ. The DNA of the CDR3 is TGTGCCAGCAGCCAAGAATTGGGGCACCCGAACACTGAAGCTTTCTTT. This gives the protein CASSQELGHPNTEAFF.

This clone was observed a handful of times. An end of the junction differs from the germline gene, which may be a read error. This chain connects TRBV7-9 to TRBJ2-2; D possibly corresponds to TRBD1 (6 bases). Germline V lookup: CDR1 SEHNR, CDR2 FQNEAQ (reference sequence). This CDR3 spans 17 amino acids. The CDR3, as DNA: TGTTCCAGCAGCTTAGCGATCACAGGGAAGAAATTCGGGGAGCTGTTTTTT. Translating it yields CSSSLAITGKKFGELFF. Variable domain in full (rest from reference TRBV7-9 and TRBJ2-2): DTGVSQNPRHKITKRGQNVTFRCDPISEHNRLYWYRQTLGQGPEFLTYFQNEAQLEKSRLLSDRFSAERPKGSFSTLEIQRTEQGDSAMYLCSSSLAITGKKFGELFFGEGSRLTVL.

V gene TRBV29-1 combines with J gene TRBJ2-7; tentatively, D is TRBD1 (5 bases). The CDR3 contains 10 residues. V was cut by 2 bases and J by 7 bases, with 6 bases left in between. Germline loops: CDR1 SQVTM, CDR2 ANQGSEA. CDR3 bases: TGCAGCGTTGAACAGGGAGAGCAGTACTTC. Translated, it gives CSVEQGEQYF.

The chain links TRBV6-5 to TRBJ2-1; a weak D match, TRBD2 (6 bases). Germline CDR1 is MNHEY and CDR2 is SVGAGI. This CDR3 contains 15 residues. Trimming removed 6 bases from V and 3 bases from J, with 15 bases in between. CDR3: CASSAGTADYNEQFF. For the CDR3, the DNA is TGTGCCAGCAGCGCCGGGACTGCTGACTACAATGAGCAGTTCTTC.

This clone was detected only a few times. CDR3 residues: CASSVGIPGQGARLEKLFF. The CDR3 nucleotides read TGTGCCAGCAGCGTAGGGATCCCGGGACAGGGGGCGCGATTAGAAAAACTGTTTTTT. V usage is TRBV9 and J usage is TRBJ1-4; 12 bases are a match to TRBD1. CDR1 is SGDLS and CDR2 is YYNGEE in the germline V gene. V was clipped by 0 bases and J by 8 bases; unmatched bases: 14. The CDR3 totals 19 residues.

The V call is TRBV7-2, the J call TRBJ2-1; D gene ambiguous. V was cut by 0 bases and J by 7 bases, with 7 bases left in between. This CDR3 contains 13 residues. Germline V gene sequence: CDR1 SGHTA, CDR2 FQGNSA. Here the CDR3 DNA reads TGTGCCAGCAGCTTAGCCCCCGGTAATGAGCAGTTCTTC. Translation: CASSLAPGNEQFF. Combining the CDR3 with reference TRBV7-2 and TRBJ2-1 gives the whole variable domain GAGVSQSPSNKVTEKGKDVELRCDPISGHTALYWYRQSLGQGLEFLIYFQGNSAPDKSGLPSDRFSAERTGGSVSTLTIQRTQQEDSAVYLCASSLAPGNEQFFGPGTRLTVL.

This clone was detected only once. The chain employs TRBV19 and TRBJ1-5, with 7 nucleotides matching TRBD1. The junction had 7 bases not matched to a gene; V was cut back by 7 bases and J by 4 bases. CDR3 length equals 14 residues. Germline lookup yields CDR1 LNHDA and CDR2 SQIVND (reference sequence). Here the CDR3 reads CASNDRVVNQPQHF. The CDR3 nucleotides are TGTGCCAGTAATGACAGGGTTGTAAATCAGCCCCAGCATTTT.

This clone was counted once. J is TRBJ1-2 and V is TRBV7-2; 9 bases line up with TRBD1. Germline V gene data show CDR1 as SGHTA and CDR2 as FQGNSA. The CDR3 runs 14 residues. Trimming cost V 4 bases and J 7 bases; bases outside gene matches: 7. The CDR3 reads CASSSQGALGGYTF. The CDR3 DNA is TGTGCCAGCAGCTCACAGGGGGCGCTGGGTGGCTACACCTTC.

The chain employs TRBV6-5 and TRBJ1-1; 8 positions agree with TRBD1. The length of the CDR3 is 15 residues. V shed 6 bases and J 4 bases; nucleotides not matched to a gene: 10. Germline V gene lookup returns CDR1 MNHEY and CDR2 SVGAGI. The CDR3 nucleotides are TGTGCCAGCAGCCGCGCAGGGGGCCGGAGCACTGAAGCTTTCTTT. Its translation: CASSRAGGRSTEAFF.

The J gene is TRBJ2-5, the V gene TRBV19; D ambiguous. Trimming cost V 1 base and J 0 bases, with 9 bases left between them. CDR3 length: 15 residues. The germline V gene encodes CDR1 LNHDA and CDR2 SQIVND (reference sequence). The CDR3 is CASSIGAQYQETQYF. CDR3 coding DNA: TGTGCCAGTAGTATAGGGGCACAGTACCAAGAGACCCAGTACTTC.